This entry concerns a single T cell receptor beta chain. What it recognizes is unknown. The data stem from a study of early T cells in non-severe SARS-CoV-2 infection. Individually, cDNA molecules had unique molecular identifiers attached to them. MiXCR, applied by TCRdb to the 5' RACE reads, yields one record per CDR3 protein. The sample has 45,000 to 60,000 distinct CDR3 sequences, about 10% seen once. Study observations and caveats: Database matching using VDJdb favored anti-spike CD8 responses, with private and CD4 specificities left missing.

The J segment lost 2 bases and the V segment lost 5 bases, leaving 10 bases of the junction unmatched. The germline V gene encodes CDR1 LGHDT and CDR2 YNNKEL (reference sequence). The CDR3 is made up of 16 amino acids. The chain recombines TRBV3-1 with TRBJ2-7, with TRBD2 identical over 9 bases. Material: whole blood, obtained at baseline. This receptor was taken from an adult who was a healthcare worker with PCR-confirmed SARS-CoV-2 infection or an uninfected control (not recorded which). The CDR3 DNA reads TGTGCCAGCAGCTCGGCCTTTAGCGGGAGTGCCTACGAGCAGTACTTC. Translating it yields CASSSAFSGSAYEQYF.